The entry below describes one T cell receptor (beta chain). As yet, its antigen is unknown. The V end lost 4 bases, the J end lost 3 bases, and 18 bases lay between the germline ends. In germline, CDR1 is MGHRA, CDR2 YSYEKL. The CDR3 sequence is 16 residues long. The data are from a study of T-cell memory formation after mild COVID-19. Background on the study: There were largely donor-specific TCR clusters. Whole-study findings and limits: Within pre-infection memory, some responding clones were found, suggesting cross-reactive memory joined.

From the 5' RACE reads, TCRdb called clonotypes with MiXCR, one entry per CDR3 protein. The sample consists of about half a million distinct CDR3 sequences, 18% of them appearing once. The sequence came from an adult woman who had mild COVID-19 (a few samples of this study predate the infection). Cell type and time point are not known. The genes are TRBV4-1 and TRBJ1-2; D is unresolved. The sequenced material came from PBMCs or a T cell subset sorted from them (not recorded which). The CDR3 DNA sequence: TGCGCCAGCAGCCCTGGTGGGGTTTCGGCGGACTATGGCTACACCTTC. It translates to CASSPGGVSADYGYTF.